The rows below give T cell receptor beta chains drawn from one sample of a study of CD8+CD57+ T cells in acquired aplastic anemia. TCRdb passed the reads through MiXCR, listing each CDR3 protein once. Among fewer than 200,000 distinct CDR3 sequences listed, about half were seen once. Sequenced sample: sorted CD4+, CD8+, or CD8+CD57+ T cells (not recorded which) from PBMCs. Every receptor here comes from a human donor with aplastic anemia. The CDR3 runs from the conserved cysteine through the conserved F or W. Each record gives: CDR3 protein, V gene, J gene, CDR3 length.

CDR3 protein: CASSLGTGTGSNQPQHF
V gene: TRBV7-8
J gene: TRBJ1-5
CDR3 length: 17

CDR3 protein: CASSLLAGGPNEQFF
V gene: TRBV5-1
J gene: TRBJ2-1
CDR3 length: 15

CDR3 protein: CASSEIRPGELFF
V gene: TRBV2
J gene: TRBJ2-2
CDR3 length: 13

CDR3 protein: CASSLDWTSGYNEQFF
V gene: TRBV27
J gene: TRBJ2-1
CDR3 length: 16

CDR3 protein: CASSSIGGANYGYTF
V gene: TRBV27
J gene: TRBJ1-2
CDR3 length: 15

CDR3 protein: CASSLRSRDSGNTIYF
V gene: TRBV11-2
J gene: TRBJ1-3
CDR3 length: 16

CDR3 protein: CATSREGRSGTEAFF
V gene: TRBV15
J gene: TRBJ1-1
CDR3 length: 15

CDR3 protein: CASSEAGGAGNTIYF
V gene: TRBV7-3
J gene: TRBJ1-3
CDR3 length: 15

CDR3 protein: CASSDSMAGGGEQFF
V gene: TRBV6-4
J gene: TRBJ2-1
CDR3 length: 15

CDR3 protein: CASSPTSGGARSYNEQFF
V gene: TRBV13
J gene: TRBJ2-1
CDR3 length: 18

CDR3 protein: CASSVRLAGDNEQFF
V gene: TRBV9
J gene: TRBJ2-1
CDR3 length: 15

CDR3 protein: CASSPGQYPDGPLHF
V gene: TRBV5-8
J gene: TRBJ1-6
CDR3 length: 15

CDR3 protein: CASSVMGNDGDTQYF
V gene: TRBV9
J gene: TRBJ2-3
CDR3 length: 15

CDR3 protein: CSVRTGTGTGAFF
V gene: TRBV29-1
J gene: TRBJ1-1
CDR3 length: 13

CDR3 protein: CASSLDSGAPYNSPLHF
V gene: TRBV7-2
J gene: TRBJ1-6
CDR3 length: 17

CDR3 protein: CASTLAGGPTDTQYF
V gene: TRBV7-3
J gene: TRBJ2-3
CDR3 length: 15

CDR3 protein: CASSYRIAGPHEQFF
V gene: TRBV6-2/TRBV6-3
J gene: TRBJ2-1
CDR3 length: 15

CDR3 protein: CASSESGQGGRLFF
V gene: TRBV10-2
J gene: TRBJ1-4
CDR3 length: 14

CDR3 protein: CASSLPGWGRNTEAFF
V gene: TRBV11-2
J gene: TRBJ1-1
CDR3 length: 16

CDR3 protein: CASSLFRKEQFF
V gene: TRBV13
J gene: TRBJ2-1
CDR3 length: 12

CDR3 protein: CASSVDYLTDTQYF
V gene: TRBV2
J gene: TRBJ2-3
CDR3 length: 14

CDR3 protein: CASSVDASSSYEQYF
V gene: TRBV9
J gene: TRBJ2-7
CDR3 length: 15

CDR3 protein: CATSGRTGLSYNEQFF
V gene: TRBV24-1
J gene: TRBJ2-1
CDR3 length: 16

CDR3 protein: CASSELRGDLNTEAFF
V gene: TRBV25-1
J gene: TRBJ1-1
CDR3 length: 16

CDR3 protein: CSVAVTDTGELFF
V gene: TRBV29-1
J gene: TRBJ2-2
CDR3 length: 13

CDR3 protein: CASSLVSRGSGANVLTF
V gene: TRBV7-2
J gene: TRBJ2-6
CDR3 length: 17

CDR3 protein: CASSVFEGAETQYF
V gene: TRBV5-4
J gene: TRBJ2-5
CDR3 length: 14

CDR3 protein: CASSEDARVPGNTIYF
V gene: TRBV6-1
J gene: TRBJ1-3
CDR3 length: 16

CDR3 protein: CASSLGGTGYEQYF
V gene: TRBV12-3/TRBV12-4
J gene: TRBJ2-7
CDR3 length: 14

CDR3 protein: CAAGQAGYEQYF
V gene: TRBV10-3
J gene: TRBJ2-7
CDR3 length: 12

CDR3 protein: CASSPTGSNEKLFF
V gene: TRBV19
J gene: TRBJ1-4
CDR3 length: 14

CDR3 protein: CSANRDLSTDTQYF
V gene: TRBV20-1
J gene: TRBJ2-3
CDR3 length: 14

CDR3 protein: CASSLRDSPLGETQYF
V gene: TRBV5-1
J gene: TRBJ2-5
CDR3 length: 16

CDR3 protein: CANNNRKGAKNTEAFF
V gene: TRBV13
J gene: TRBJ1-1
CDR3 length: 16

CDR3 protein: CSALRGATAYEQYF
V gene: TRBV20-1
J gene: TRBJ2-7
CDR3 length: 14

CDR3 protein: CASTQNLNQPQHF
V gene: TRBV7-2
J gene: TRBJ1-5
CDR3 length: 13

CDR3 protein: CASSGSGYTF
V gene: TRBV18
J gene: TRBJ1-2
CDR3 length: 10

CDR3 protein: CSARDSGGFYEQYF
V gene: TRBV20-1
J gene: TRBJ2-7
CDR3 length: 14

CDR3 protein: CAISEKGPSSYNSPLHF
V gene: TRBV10-3
J gene: TRBJ1-6
CDR3 length: 17

CDR3 protein: CSAKNRGGPFEAFF
V gene: TRBV20-1
J gene: TRBJ1-1
CDR3 length: 14

CDR3 protein: CASSSREGVTKETQYF
V gene: TRBV7-8
J gene: TRBJ2-5
CDR3 length: 16

CDR3 protein: CASSALQGAVGKLFF
V gene: TRBV12-3/TRBV12-4
J gene: TRBJ1-4
CDR3 length: 15

CDR3 protein: CASSRSVESNYGYTF
V gene: TRBV2
J gene: TRBJ1-2
CDR3 length: 15

CDR3 protein: CASSSYGGYTF
V gene: TRBV7-2
J gene: TRBJ1-2
CDR3 length: 11

CDR3 protein: CASLEREGYEQYF
V gene: TRBV19
J gene: TRBJ2-7
CDR3 length: 13

CDR3 protein: CASSDRAPSYEQYF
V gene: TRBV19
J gene: TRBJ2-7
CDR3 length: 14

CDR3 protein: CASSFVGGGYTF
V gene: TRBV6-5
J gene: TRBJ1-2
CDR3 length: 12

CDR3 protein: CASSLEAREAFF
V gene: TRBV7-9
J gene: TRBJ1-1
CDR3 length: 12

CDR3 protein: CASSALENQPQHF
V gene: TRBV12-3/TRBV12-4
J gene: TRBJ1-5
CDR3 length: 13

CDR3 protein: CASSLYGAPFSYEQYF
V gene: TRBV5-5
J gene: TRBJ2-7
CDR3 length: 16

CDR3 protein: CASWDSSVYEQYF
V gene: TRBV28
J gene: TRBJ2-7
CDR3 length: 13

CDR3 protein: CASSPETVANEQYF
V gene: TRBV28
J gene: TRBJ2-7
CDR3 length: 14

CDR3 protein: CSASWMGYEQYF
V gene: TRBV20-1
J gene: TRBJ2-7
CDR3 length: 12

CDR3 protein: CSAGTKSTGELFF
V gene: TRBV20-1
J gene: TRBJ2-2
CDR3 length: 13

CDR3 protein: CATARGDQPQHF
V gene: TRBV7-8
J gene: TRBJ1-5
CDR3 length: 12